This TCR beta chain was identified in a study of OX40 agonist ivuxolimab in advanced cancers. About the study: Patients were dosed with the agonistic anti-OX40 (CD134) antibody ivuxolimab.

This CDR3 spans 13 amino acids. From germline, CDR1 is SQVTM and CDR2 ANQGSEA. V was trimmed by 4 bases and J by 5 bases, leaving 14 bases between them. Autoimmune disease history or systemic immunosuppression meant exclusion. General study points: CD8+ T cells were the subset that, on average, had more expanded clones than CD4+.

With regard to this clone: Its antigen is not known.

The protocol was immunoSEQ multiplex PCR, while the TCRdb copy is restricted to in-frame clones and leaves out a portion. This table has 55,000 to 90,000 clones, about 91% appearing once. Sequenced material: CD4+ or CD8+ T cells sorted from blood, taken in a trial of the OX40 agonist ivuxolimab. This clonotype was sampled from an adult with an advanced solid tumor such as melanoma, head and neck, liver or kidney cancer. The chain uses TRBV29-1 and TRBJ1-1; D not resolved. CDR3 DNA: TGCAGCGTTGCCCGGGCGGGAAAAACTGAAGCTTTCTTT. This gives the protein CSVARAGKTEAFF.